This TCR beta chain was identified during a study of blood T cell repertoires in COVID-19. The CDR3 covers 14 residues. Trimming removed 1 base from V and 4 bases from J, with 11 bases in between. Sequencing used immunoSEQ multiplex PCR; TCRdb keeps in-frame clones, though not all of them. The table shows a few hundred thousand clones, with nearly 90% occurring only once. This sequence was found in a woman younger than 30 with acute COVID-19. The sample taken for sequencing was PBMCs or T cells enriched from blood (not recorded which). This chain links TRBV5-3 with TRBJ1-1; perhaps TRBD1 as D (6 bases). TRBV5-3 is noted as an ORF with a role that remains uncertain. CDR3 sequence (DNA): TGTGCCAGAAGCTTGAACAGGGTGGGCACTGAAGCTTTCTTT. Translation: CARSLNRVGTEAFF.